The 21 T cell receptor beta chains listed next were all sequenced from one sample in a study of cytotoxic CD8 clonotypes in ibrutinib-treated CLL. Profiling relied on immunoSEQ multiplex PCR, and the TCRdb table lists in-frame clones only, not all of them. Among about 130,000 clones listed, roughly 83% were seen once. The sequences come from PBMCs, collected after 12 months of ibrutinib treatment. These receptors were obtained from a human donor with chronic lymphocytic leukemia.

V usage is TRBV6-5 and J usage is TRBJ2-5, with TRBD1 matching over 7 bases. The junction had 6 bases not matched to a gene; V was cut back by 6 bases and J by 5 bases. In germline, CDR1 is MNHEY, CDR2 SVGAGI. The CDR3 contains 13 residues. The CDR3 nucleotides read TGTGCCAGCAGACGTCGACAGGGTGAGACCCAGTACTTC. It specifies CASRRRQGETQYF.

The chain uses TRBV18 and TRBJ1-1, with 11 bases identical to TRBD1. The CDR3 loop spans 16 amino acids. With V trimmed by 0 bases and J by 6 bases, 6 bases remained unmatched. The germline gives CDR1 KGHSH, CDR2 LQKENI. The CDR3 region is CASSPPSGQGVPEAFF. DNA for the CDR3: TGTGCCAGCTCACCACCGTCGGGACAGGGGGTCCCTGAAGCTTTCTTT. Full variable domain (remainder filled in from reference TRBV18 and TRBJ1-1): NAGVMQNPRHLVRRRGQEARLRCSPMKGHSHVYWYRQLPEEGLKFMVYLQKENIIDESGMPKERFSAEFPKEGPSILRIQQVVRGDSAAYFCASSPPSGQGVPEAFFGQGTRLTVV.

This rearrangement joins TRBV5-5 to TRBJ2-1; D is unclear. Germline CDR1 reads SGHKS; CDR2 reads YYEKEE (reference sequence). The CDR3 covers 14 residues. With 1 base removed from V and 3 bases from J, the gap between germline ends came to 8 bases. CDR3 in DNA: TGTGCCAGCAGCTTGAATGGATTCTACAATGAGCAGTTCTTC. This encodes CASSLNGFYNEQFF.

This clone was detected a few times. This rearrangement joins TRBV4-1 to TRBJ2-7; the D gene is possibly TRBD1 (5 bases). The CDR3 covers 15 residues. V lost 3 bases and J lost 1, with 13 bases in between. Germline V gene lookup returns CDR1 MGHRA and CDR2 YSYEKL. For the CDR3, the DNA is TGCGCCAGCAGCCAGGTGCAGGGTCTTTCCTACGAGCAGTACTTC. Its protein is CASSQVQGLSYEQYF.

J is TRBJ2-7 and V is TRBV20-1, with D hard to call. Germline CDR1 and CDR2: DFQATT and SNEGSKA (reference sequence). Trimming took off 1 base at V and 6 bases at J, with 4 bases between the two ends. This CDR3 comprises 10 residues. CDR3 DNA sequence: TGCAGTGCTAGAGGGATCGAGCAGTACTTC. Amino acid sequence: CSARGIEQYF.

The CDR3 loop reads CASSGGAQETQYF. The DNA of the CDR3 is TGCGCCAGCAGCGGCGGGGCTCAAGAGACCCAGTACTTC. The chain couples TRBV5-1 to TRBJ2-5; D perhaps matches TRBD2 (6 bases). The CDR3 has 13 residues. V lost 4 bases, J lost 2 bases, and 9 bases lay in between. The germline V gene has CDR1 SGHRS and CDR2 YFSETQ.

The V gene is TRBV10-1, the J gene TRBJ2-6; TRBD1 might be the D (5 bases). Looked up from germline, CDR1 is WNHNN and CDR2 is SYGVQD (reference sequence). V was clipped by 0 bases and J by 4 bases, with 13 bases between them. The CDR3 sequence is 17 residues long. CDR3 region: CASSESRTGSGANVLTF. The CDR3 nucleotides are TGCGCCAGCAGTGAGTCGAGAACAGGTTCCGGGGCCAACGTCCTGACTTTC.

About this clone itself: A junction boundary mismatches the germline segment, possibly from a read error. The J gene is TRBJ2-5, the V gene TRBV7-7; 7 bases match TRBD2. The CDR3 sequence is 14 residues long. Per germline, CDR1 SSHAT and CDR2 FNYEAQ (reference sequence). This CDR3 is CASSLLATEETQYF. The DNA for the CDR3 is TGTGCTAGCAGCCTACTAGCGACGGAAGAGACCCAGTACTTC.

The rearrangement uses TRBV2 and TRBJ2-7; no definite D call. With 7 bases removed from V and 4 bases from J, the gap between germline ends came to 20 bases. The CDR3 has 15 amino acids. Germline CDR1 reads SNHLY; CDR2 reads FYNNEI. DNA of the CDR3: TGTGCCAGCATACCTTATCTAAACGTGCCTTACGAGCAGTACTTC. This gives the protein CASIPYLNVPYEQYF.

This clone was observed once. The CDR3 DNA reads TGTGCCAGCAGCGATCCGGGACACGGGGTTTTGGCCCAGCATTTT. Protein sequence: CASSDPGHGVLAQHF. The chain couples TRBV2 to TRBJ1-5; a weak D match, TRBD1 (6 bases). Deletions cut 6 bases from V and 11 bases from J, with 23 bases between. The germline V gene has CDR1 SNHLY and CDR2 FYNNEI. The CDR3 has 15 amino acids. The full variable domain, completed using reference TRBV2 and TRBJ1-5, is EPEVTQTPSHQVTQMGQEVILRCVPISNHLYFYWYRQILGQKVEFLVSFYNNEISEKSEIFDDQFSVERPDGSNFTLKIRSTKLEDSAMYFCASSDPGHGVLAQHFGDGTRLSIL.

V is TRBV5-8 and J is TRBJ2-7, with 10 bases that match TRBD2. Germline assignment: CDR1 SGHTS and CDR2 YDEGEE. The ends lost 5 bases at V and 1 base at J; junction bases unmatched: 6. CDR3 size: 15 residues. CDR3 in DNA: TGTGCCAGCAGTGGACTAGCGGAGGGTTCCTACGAGCAGTACTTC. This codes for CASSGLAEGSYEQYF. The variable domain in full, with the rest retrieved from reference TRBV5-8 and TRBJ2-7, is EAGVTQSPTHLIKTRGQQATLRCSPISGHTSVYWYQQALGLGLQFLLWYDEGEERNRGNFPPRFSGRQFPNYSSELNVNALELEDSALYLCASSGLAEGSYEQYFGPGTRLTVT.

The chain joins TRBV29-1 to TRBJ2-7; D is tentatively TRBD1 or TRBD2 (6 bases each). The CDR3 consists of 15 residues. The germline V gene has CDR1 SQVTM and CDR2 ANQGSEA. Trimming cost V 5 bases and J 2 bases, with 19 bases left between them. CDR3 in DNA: TGCAGCGTTTCCCAGGGAGGACAGCCCCCCTACGAGCAGTACTTC. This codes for CSVSQGGQPPYEQYF.

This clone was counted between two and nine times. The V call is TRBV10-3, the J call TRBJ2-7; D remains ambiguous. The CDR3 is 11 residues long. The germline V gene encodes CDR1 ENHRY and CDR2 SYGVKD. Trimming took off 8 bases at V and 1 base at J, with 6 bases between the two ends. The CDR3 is CAIAGSYEQYF. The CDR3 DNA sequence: TGTGCCATCGCAGGATCCTACGAGCAGTACTTC.

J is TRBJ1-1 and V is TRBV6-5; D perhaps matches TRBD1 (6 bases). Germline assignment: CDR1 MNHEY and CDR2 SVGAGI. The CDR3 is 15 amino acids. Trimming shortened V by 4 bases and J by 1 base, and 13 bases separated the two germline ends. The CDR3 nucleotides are TGTGCCAGCAGTTTATACAGGGCCGGGAACACTGAAGCTTTCTTT. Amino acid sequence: CASSLYRAGNTEAFF.

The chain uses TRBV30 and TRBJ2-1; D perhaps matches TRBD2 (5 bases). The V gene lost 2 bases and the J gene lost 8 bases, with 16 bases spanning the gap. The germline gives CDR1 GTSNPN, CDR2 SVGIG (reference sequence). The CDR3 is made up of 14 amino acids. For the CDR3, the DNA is TGTGCCTGGAGTCGGGGAGCCAAGGTGGATGAGCAGTTCTTC. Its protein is CAWSRGAKVDEQFF.

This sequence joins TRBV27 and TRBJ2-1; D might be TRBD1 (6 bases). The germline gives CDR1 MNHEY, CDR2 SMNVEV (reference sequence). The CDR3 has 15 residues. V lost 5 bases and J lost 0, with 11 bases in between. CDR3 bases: TGTGCCAGCAGTCGACAGGCCAGCTCCTACAATGAGCAGTTCTTC. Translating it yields CASSRQASSYNEQFF.

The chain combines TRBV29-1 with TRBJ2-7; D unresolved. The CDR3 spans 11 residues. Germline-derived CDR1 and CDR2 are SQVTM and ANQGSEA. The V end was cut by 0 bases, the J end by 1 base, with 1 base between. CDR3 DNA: TGCAGCGTTGAAGAATCCTACGAGCAGTACTTC. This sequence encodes CSVEESYEQYF.

This CDR3 reads CASRRTDRERGYTF. In DNA form, the CDR3 reads TGTGCCAGCAGACGGACAGACAGGGAACGCGGCTACACCTTC. The chain uses TRBV6-5 and TRBJ1-2; TRBD1 aligns across 7 bases. Germline loops: CDR1 MNHEY, CDR2 SVGAGI. J gave up 8 bases and V 6 bases, and 12 bases lay outside the gene matches. The CDR3 totals 14 residues.

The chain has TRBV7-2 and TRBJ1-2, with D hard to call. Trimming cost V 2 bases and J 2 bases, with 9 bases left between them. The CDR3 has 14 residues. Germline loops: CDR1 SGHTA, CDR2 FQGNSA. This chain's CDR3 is CASSLLTRNYGYTF. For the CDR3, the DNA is TGTGCCAGCAGCTTACTGACGCGAAACTATGGCTACACCTTC.

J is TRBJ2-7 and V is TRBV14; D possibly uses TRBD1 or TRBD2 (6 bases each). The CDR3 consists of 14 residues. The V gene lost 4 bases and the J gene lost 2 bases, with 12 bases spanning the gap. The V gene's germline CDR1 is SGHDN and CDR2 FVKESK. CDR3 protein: CASSRGTLPYEQYF. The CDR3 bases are TGTGCCAGCAGCCGCGGGACACTTCCCTACGAGCAGTACTTC.

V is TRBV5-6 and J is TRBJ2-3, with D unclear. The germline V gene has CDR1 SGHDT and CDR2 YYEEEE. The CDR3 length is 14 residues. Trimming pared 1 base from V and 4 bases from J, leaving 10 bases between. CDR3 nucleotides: TGTGCCAGCAGCTTGTTCAGGCAGTCAGATACGCAGTATTTT. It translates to CASSLFRQSDTQYF.